This entry concerns a single TCR beta chain. After removal of 3 bases from V and 7 bases from J, the junction contained 6 bases not matched to a gene. The CDR3 runs 15 residues. CDR1 and CDR2 from the germline V gene are MDHEN and SYDVKM. This record belongs to a study of blood T cell repertoires in COVID-19. Study summary: Samples representing acute and convalescent COVID-19 were sourced from the United States, Italy and Spain. From T cells, B-cell-depleted T cells, or PBMCs came the material, which was cDNA or gDNA.

In the original analysis: By means of reference gene primer amplification, nucleated cell counts were estimated. Libraries were prepared by immunoSEQ multiplex PCR; TCRdb keeps only in-frame clonotypes and omits some of them. D and trimming come from the DNA, and the V and J calls and clone size come from that table. This table holds fewer than 150,000 clones, approximately 85% found once. The sample comprised peripheral blood. The chain carries TRBV28 and TRBJ1-5; 10 bases map to TRBD1. The TCR comes from a man between 50 and 59 years old with acute or convalescent COVID-19. This CDR3 reads CASSLEGTGVQPQHF. As DNA, the CDR3 is TGTGCCAGCAGTTTGGAGGGGACAGGGGTCCAGCCCCAGCATTTT.